The present TCR beta chain was sequenced within a study of monozygotic twins with inflammatory bowel disease (dated 2019 in TCRdb). Looking at the study overall: The complete study included approximately 30 monozygotic twin pairs: 19 IBD-discordant Danish pairs and nine German pairs, of which four were IBD-concordant and five were IBD-discordant. Within discordant pairs, disease-associated traits were sought mainly by comparing IBD patients with their genetically identical healthy co-twins. Each individual had, on average, about 151 000 unique TCRalpha sequences and 181 000 unique TCRbeta sequences available for analysis.

CDR1 SGHRS and CDR2 YFSETQ are derived from the germline V gene. From the cysteine up to the phenylalanine, the CDR3 has a length of 16 residues. This entry has no DNA. Concerning this clonotype itself: The clone's antigen remains unknown.

From each donor, a roughly 2.6 ml peripheral blood sample was collected into PAXgene tubes and stored at -80 degrees C. Without T cell sorting, total RNA was isolated from whole blood using the PAXgene blood miRNA kit on an automated QIAcube. Peripheral blood from monozygotic twin pairs who were concordant or discordant for inflammatory bowel disease underwent deep TCRalpha and TCRbeta repertoire profiling using unique molecular barcoding. Smoking habits were recorded for all twin pairs, and each individual was classified as a current, former or never smoker. Study-wide findings and limitations: Repertoire similarity did not differ between concordant and discordant twins, which could be due to limited statistical power. IBD patients had lower TCRbeta repertoire diversity, measured by the inverse Simpson index, than their healthy co-twins. Fewer clonotypes were shared with other individuals by IBD patients than by healthy twins, most markedly in patients showing signs of disease activity. Because patients received different immunosuppressive treatments, the repertoires may have picked up extra background noise and variability between individuals. The analysis was unable to tell different T cell subtypes apart. No single strong signal or clonotype linked to IBD turned up in the results, so the idea that one exists was not supported.

The protocol used for the library was 5' RACE. Preparation of each TCR library used 3,500 to 4,500 ng of total RNA. For each sample, cDNA synthesis with SMARTScribe reverse transcriptase was split into eight separate reactions. Unique molecular identifiers containing a 6-nucleotide sample barcode were introduced through template switching during cDNA synthesis. TCRalpha and TCRbeta cDNA was amplified by two nested PCRs of around 15 and 9 cycles, with bead purification after each PCR. Before amplification, the cDNA was treated with uracil DNA-glycosylase and purified using the QIAquick PCR purification kit. The second PCR added Illumina TruSeq-compatible adapters along with sample-specific barcodes. Library quality and concentration were assessed using TapeStation and Qubit, and roughly 5 ng of each library was pooled. Sequencing of the pooled libraries was done on an Illumina HiSeq2500 single-index Rapid Run using custom sequencing primers and 2 x 100 bp reads. The published analysis was carried out like this. MiGEC version 1.2.6 was used for UMI-based consensus assembly to correct PCR and sequencing errors. MiXCR version 2.1.1 was used for V(D)J alignment, clonotype assembly and CDR3 extraction. Normalisation of gene usage, clonotype sharing and MAIT/NKT TCR abundance was achieved by analysing the top 1000, 10 000 and 20 000 clonotypes per sample. After downsampling to 27 000 UMIs, diversity was calculated as the inverse Simpson index using the vegan R package. Paired Mann-Whitney U tests on discordant twin pairs were used, with Benjamini-Hochberg multiple-testing correction. After reprocessing by TCRdb, each CDR3 protein sequence is one entry, and no DNA is given. The authors' filters were not applied to this entry. This sample's table lists just over 300,000 distinct CDR3 sequences. Roughly 5.8% of the sample goes to the ten largest clones.

This TCR was recovered from a human donor with ulcerative colitis or Crohn's disease, or a healthy co-twin of an affected twin (not recorded which). This chain joins TRBV5-1 to TRBJ1-5; without DNA, the TCRdb call of TRBD1 cannot be checked. Input material: blood. This receptor has the CDR3 CASSPADRDYNQPQHF. With the portions outside the CDR3 filled from the reference TRBV5-1 and TRBJ1-5 genes, the complete variable region becomes KAGVTQTPRYLIKTRGQQVTLSCSPISGHRSVSWYQQTPGQGLQFLFEYFSETQRNKGNFPGRFSGRQFSNSRSEMNVSTLELGDSALYLCASSPADRDYNQPQHFGDGTRLSIL.